A single sample gave rise to the 12 T cell receptor beta chains below, sequenced in a study of vaccination and CD4 T cells after COVID-19. As to treatment: roughly 11-day PBMC culture with coronavirus spike peptide pools or control peptides (ViraFEST assay). An Oncomine TCR Beta short-read assay was used to sequence the DNA from cultured CD4+ T cells. TCRdb called the PCR reads again in MiXCR, with one record for every CDR3 protein. This table holds 11,000 to 15,000 distinct CDR3 sequences, around 50% found once. For these receptors, no antigen is known. Source: CD4+ T cells from blood, cultured in vitro, taken before SARS-CoV-2 vaccination. The receptor set was obtained from a human donor who had recovered from COVID-19.

The chain is built from TRBV28 and TRBJ1-2; tentative D call: TRBD1 (6 bases). The CDR3 consists of 14 residues. Trimming left V 6 bases short and J 0 bases short, with 11 bases between. Per the germline V gene, CDR1 is MDHEN and CDR2 is SYDVKM. DNA for the CDR3: TGTGCCAGCAGAAAAGGGGGGTCTAACTATGGCTACACCTTC. Its protein product is CASRKGGSNYGYTF.

The chain couples TRBV2 to TRBJ2-5; 7 bases match TRBD1. V was pared by 4 bases and J by 3 bases, with 5 bases of the junction left unmatched. CDR1 and CDR2 (germline): SNHLY, FYNNEI. CDR3 size: 14 residues. In DNA form, the CDR3 reads TGTGCCAGCAGTGGAATCGACAGGGAAGAGACCCAGTACTTC. Encoded protein: CASSGIDREETQYF.

The V and J genes are TRBV20-1 and TRBJ1-1, with a tentative D call TRBD1 (5 bases). CDR1 is DFQATT and CDR2 is SNEGSKA in the germline V gene (reference sequence). Trimming took 0 bases from V and 5 from J, leaving 16 bases between them. This CDR3 has 15 residues. The CDR3 is CSARDRRDGGTEAFF. In DNA, the CDR3 is TGCAGTGCTAGAGATCGCAGGGATGGGGGTACTGAAGCTTTCTTT.

The chain has TRBV6-5 and TRBJ2-1; D remains ambiguous. The CDR3 covers 16 residues. V lost 1 base, J lost 0 bases, and 10 bases lay in between. Germline V gene lookup returns CDR1 MNHEY and CDR2 SVGAGI. The CDR3 nucleotides read TGTGCCAGCAGTTACTTTTCGGAGCACTCCTACAATGAGCAGTTCTTC. It specifies CASSYFSEHSYNEQFF.

The genes are TRBV7-2 and TRBJ1-2; D might be TRBD1 (5 bases). Trimming removed 5 bases from V and 2 bases from J, with 18 bases in between. This CDR3 region has 16 residues. The V gene's germline CDR1 is SGHTA and CDR2 FQGNSA. The CDR3 loop is CASSGRGVEGNYGYTF. CDR3 DNA sequence: TGTGCCAGCAGCGGGCGAGGGGTGGAGGGCAACTATGGCTACACCTTC.

This clonotype was seen only a few times. V gene TRBV19 combines with J gene TRBJ2-1; the match to TRBD2 covers 8 bases. Germline trimming cut 5 bases from V and 0 bases from J; bases unmatched to any gene: 3. CDR1 is LNHDA, CDR2 SQIVND, per germline (reference sequence). The CDR3 runs 15 residues. This chain's CDR3 is CASSGLAGSYNEQFF. The CDR3 DNA reads as TGTGCCAGTAGTGGGCTAGCGGGCTCCTACAATGAGCAGTTCTTC.

J is TRBJ2-1 and V is TRBV7-9; no definite D call. Germline V lookup: CDR1 SEHNR, CDR2 FQNEAQ (reference sequence). The CDR3 loop spans 14 amino acids. Between the trimmed V and J ends, which lost 5 bases and 0 bases, there was a span of 8 bases. In DNA form, the CDR3 reads TGTGCCAGCAGCCCAAAGAGCTCCTACAATGAGCAGTTCTTC. Amino acid sequence: CASSPKSSYNEQFF.

The chain uses TRBV20-1 and TRBJ1-5, with D maybe TRBD1 (5 bases). This CDR3 has 14 amino acids. Deletions cut 0 bases from V and 6 bases from J, with 12 bases between. Germline V lookup: CDR1 DFQATT, CDR2 SNEGSKA (reference sequence). The CDR3 coding sequence is TGCAGTGCTAGAGATGTGGGGGATGTTCAGCCCCAGCATTTT. This translates into CSARDVGDVQPQHF.

The table lists this clonotype with a few counts. The CDR3 here is CASSTRDRSMDTQYF. CDR3 DNA sequence: TGTGCCAGCAGCACCCGGGACAGGAGCATGGATACGCAGTATTTT. V usage is TRBV7-2 and J usage is TRBJ2-3, with 8 positions matching TRBD1. This CDR3 is built from 15 residues. The trim removed 5 bases at V and 6 bases at J, leaving 10 bases unmatched. Germline CDR1 is SGHTA and CDR2 is FQGNSA.

The rearrangement joins TRBV6-1 to TRBJ2-4; the D gene is possibly TRBD2 (5 bases). Germline CDR1 and CDR2: MNHNS and SASEGT. V was trimmed by 7 bases and J by 0 bases, leaving 10 bases between them. The CDR3 extends over 14 amino acids. CDR3 nucleotide sequence: TGTGCCAGCATAGATGGGAGAGCCAAAAACATTCAGTACTTC. This codes for CASIDGRAKNIQYF.

The chain carries TRBV2 and TRBJ1-1; D is unresolved. The germline V gene has CDR1 SNHLY and CDR2 FYNNEI. V was clipped by 6 bases and J by 2 bases, with 13 bases between them. The CDR3 is 14 amino acids. The CDR3 DNA reads as TGTGCCAGCAGGGTCCAAGACACAAACACTGAAGCTTTCTTT. Its translation is CASRVQDTNTEAFF. The entire variable domain, with the rest obtained from reference TRBV2 and TRBJ1-1, is as follows: EPEVTQTPSHQVTQMGQEVILRCVPISNHLYFYWYRQILGQKVEFLVSFYNNEISEKSEIFDDQFSVERPDGSNFTLKIRSTKLEDSAMYFCASRVQDTNTEAFFGQGTRLTVV.

This chain connects TRBV7-2 to TRBJ2-3; 8 bases line up with TRBD2. J was trimmed by 0 bases and V by 2 bases; bases with no gene match: 10. CDR3 size: 18 residues. Germline CDR1 reads SGHTA; CDR2 reads FQGNSA. The CDR3 coding sequence is TGTGCCAGCAGCTTATCGCCGGGCGGGGGGAGCAGCACAGATACGCAGTATTTT. This encodes CASSLSPGGGSSTDTQYF.